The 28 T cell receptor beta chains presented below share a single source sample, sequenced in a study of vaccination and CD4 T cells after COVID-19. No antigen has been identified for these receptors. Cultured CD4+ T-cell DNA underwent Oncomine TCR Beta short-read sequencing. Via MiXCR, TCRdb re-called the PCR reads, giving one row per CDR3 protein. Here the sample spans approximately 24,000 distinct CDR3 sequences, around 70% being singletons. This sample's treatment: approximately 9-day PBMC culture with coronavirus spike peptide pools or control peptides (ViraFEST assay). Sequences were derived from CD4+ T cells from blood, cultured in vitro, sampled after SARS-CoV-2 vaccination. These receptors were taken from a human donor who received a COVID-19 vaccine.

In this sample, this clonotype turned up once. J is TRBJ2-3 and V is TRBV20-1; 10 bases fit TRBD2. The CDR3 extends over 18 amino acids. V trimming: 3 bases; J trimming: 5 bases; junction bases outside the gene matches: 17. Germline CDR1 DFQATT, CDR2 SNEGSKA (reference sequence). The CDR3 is CSASMSGGGMLGGDTQYF. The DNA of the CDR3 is TGCAGTGCTAGCATGAGCGGGGGGGGCATGCTGGGGGGAGATACGCAGTATTTT.

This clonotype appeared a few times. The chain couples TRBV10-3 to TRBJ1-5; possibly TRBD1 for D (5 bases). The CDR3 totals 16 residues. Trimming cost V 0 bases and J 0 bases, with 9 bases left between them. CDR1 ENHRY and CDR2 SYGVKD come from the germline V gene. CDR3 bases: TGTGCCATCAGTGAGTCGGGGGGGTATAGCAATCAGCCCCAGCATTTT. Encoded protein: CAISESGGYSNQPQHF.

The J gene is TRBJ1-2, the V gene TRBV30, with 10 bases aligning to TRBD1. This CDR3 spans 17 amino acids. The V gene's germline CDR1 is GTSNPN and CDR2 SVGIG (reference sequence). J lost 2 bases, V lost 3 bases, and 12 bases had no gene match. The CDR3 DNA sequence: TGTGCCTGGAGGTACCGGGACAGGGGTCATCAGAACTATGGCTACACCTTC. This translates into CAWRYRDRGHQNYGYTF.

CDR3 nucleotides: TGCAGTGCCCTAGCGGTCACCACAGATACGCAGTATTTT. As protein: CSALAVTTDTQYF. This sequence joins TRBV20-1 and TRBJ2-3; 7 bases are shared with TRBD2. CDR3 length: 13 amino acids. The V gene's germline CDR1 is DFQATT and CDR2 SNEGSKA (reference sequence). With 6 bases clipped from V and 2 bases from J, the junction kept 5 bases outside the gene matches.

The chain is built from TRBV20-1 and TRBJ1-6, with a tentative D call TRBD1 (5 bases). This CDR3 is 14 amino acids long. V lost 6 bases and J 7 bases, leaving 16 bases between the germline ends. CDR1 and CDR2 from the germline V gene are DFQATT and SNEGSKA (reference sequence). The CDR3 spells CSAGRGVGNSPLHF. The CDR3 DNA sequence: TGCAGTGCCGGCCGAGGGGTTGGGAATTCACCCCTCCACTTT.

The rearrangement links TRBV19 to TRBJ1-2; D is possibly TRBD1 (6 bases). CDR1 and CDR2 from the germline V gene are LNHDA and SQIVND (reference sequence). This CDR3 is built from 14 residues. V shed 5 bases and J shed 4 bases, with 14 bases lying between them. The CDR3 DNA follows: TGTGCCAGTAGTGTATCACAGGGCGGCTATGGCTACACCTTC. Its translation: CASSVSQGGYGYTF. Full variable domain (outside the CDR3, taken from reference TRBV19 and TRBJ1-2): DGGITQSPKYLFRKEGQNVTLSCEQNLNHDAMYWYRQDPGQGLRLIYYSQIVNDFQKGDIAEGYSVSREKKESFPLTVTSAQKNPTAFYLCASSVSQGGYGYTFGSGTRLTVV.

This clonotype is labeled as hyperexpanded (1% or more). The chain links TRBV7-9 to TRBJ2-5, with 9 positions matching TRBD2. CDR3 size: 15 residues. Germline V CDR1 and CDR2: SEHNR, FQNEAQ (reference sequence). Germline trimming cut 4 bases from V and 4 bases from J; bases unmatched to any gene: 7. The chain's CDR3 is CASSYRSGGRETQYF. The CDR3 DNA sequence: TGTGCCAGCAGCTATCGTAGCGGGGGACGAGAGACCCAGTACTTC.

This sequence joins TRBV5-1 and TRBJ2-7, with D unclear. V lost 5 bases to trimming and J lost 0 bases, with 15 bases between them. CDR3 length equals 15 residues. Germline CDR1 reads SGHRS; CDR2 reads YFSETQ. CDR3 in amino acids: CASSRSTPSSYEQYF. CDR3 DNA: TGCGCCAGCAGTCGGTCTACCCCGAGCTCCTACGAGCAGTACTTC.

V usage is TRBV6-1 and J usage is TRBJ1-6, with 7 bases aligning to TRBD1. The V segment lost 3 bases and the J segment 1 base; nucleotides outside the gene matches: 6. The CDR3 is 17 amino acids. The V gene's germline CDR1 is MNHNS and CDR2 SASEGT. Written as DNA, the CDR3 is TGTGCCAGCAGTGACTTGACAGGGTGGTCCTATAATTCACCCCTCCACTTT. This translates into CASSDLTGWSYNSPLHF.

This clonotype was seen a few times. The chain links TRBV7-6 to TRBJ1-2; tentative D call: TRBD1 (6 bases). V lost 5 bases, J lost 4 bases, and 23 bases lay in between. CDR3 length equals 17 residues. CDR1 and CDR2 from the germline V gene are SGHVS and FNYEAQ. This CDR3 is CASSLKALQGEGYGYTF. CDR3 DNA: TGTGCCAGCAGCCTTAAGGCCCTACAGGGAGAGGGCTATGGCTACACCTTC.

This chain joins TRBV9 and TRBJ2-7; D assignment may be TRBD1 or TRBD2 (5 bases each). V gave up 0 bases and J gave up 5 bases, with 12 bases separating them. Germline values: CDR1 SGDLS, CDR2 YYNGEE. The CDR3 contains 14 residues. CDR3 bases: TGTGCCAGCAGCGTAGATCTGGGGACCCACGAGCAGTACTTC. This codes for CASSVDLGTHEQYF.

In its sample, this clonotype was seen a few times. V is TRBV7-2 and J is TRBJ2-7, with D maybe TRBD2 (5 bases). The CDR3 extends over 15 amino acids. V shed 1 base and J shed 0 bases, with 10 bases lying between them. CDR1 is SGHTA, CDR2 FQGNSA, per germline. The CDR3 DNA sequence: TGTGCCAGCAGCTTAGTAAGTGGGAGCTCCTACGAGCAGTACTTC. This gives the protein CASSLVSGSSYEQYF.

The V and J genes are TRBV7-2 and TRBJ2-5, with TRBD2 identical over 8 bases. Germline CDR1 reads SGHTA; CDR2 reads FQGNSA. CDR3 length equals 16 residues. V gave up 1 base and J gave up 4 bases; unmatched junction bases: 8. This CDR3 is CASSLGPSGTRETQYF. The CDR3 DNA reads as TGTGCCAGCAGCTTAGGGCCTTCCGGGACTAGAGAGACCCAGTACTTC.

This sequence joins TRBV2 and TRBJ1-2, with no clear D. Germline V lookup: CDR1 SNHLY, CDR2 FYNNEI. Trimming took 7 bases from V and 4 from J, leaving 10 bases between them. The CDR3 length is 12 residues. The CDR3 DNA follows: TGTGCCAGCAACTCAGGCGGCTATGGCTACACCTTC. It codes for CASNSGGYGYTF.

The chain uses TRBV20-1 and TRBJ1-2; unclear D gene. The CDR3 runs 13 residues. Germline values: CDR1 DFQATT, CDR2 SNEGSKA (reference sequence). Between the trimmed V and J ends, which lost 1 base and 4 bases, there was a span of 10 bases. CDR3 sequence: CSARVGGLYGYTF. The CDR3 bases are TGCAGTGCTAGAGTCGGCGGACTCTATGGCTACACCTTC.

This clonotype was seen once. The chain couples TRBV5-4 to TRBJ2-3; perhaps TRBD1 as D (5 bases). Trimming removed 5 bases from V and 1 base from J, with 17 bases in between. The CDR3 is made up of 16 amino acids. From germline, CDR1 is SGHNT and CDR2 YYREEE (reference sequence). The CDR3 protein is CASRGAPDPRTDTQYF. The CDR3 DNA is TGTGCCAGCAGAGGGGCGCCTGACCCGCGCACAGATACGCAGTATTTT.

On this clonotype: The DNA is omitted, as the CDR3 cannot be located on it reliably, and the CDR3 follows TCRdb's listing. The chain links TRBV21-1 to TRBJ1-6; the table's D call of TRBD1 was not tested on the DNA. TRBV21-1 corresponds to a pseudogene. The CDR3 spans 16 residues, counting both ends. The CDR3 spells CASSKHWGCGNSPLHF.

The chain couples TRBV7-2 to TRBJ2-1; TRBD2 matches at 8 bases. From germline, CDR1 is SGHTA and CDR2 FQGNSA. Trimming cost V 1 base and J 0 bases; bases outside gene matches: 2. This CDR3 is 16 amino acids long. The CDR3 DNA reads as TGTGCCAGCAGCTTAGTGAGCGGGAGCTCCTACAATGAGCAGTTCTTC. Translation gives CASSLVSGSSYNEQFF.

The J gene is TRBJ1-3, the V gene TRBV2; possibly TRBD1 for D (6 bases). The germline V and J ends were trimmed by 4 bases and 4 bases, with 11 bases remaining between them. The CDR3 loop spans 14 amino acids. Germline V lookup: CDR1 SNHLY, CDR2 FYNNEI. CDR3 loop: CASSVGGQGNTIYF. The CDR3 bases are TGTGCCAGCAGTGTAGGGGGGCAAGGAAACACCATATATTTT. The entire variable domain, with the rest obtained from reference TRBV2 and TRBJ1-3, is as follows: EPEVTQTPSHQVTQMGQEVILRCVPISNHLYFYWYRQILGQKVEFLVSFYNNEISEKSEIFDDQFSVERPDGSNFTLKIRSTKLEDSAMYFCASSVGGQGNTIYFGEGSWLTVV.

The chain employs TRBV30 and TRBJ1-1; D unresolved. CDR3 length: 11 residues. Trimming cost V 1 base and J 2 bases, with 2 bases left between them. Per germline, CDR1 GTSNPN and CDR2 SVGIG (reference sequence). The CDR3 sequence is CAWSDNTEAFF. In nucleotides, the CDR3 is TGTGCCTGGAGTGACAACACTGAAGCTTTCTTT.

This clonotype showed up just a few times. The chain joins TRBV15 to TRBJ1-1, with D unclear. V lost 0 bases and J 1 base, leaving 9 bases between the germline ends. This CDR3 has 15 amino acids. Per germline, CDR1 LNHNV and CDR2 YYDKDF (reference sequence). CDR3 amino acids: CATSRDTAENTEAFF. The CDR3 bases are TGTGCCACCAGCAGAGATACGGCCGAGAACACTGAAGCTTTCTTT. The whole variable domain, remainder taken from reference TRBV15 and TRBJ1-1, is DAMVIQNPRYQVTQFGKPVTLSCSQTLNHNVMYWYQQKSSQAPKLLFHYYDKDFNNEADTPDNFQSRRPNTSFCFLDIRSPGLGDTAMYLCATSRDTAENTEAFFGQGTRLTVV.

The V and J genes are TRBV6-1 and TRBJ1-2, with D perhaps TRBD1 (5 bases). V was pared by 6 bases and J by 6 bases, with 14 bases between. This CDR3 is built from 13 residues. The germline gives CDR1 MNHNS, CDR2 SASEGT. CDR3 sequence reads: CASSLSRADGYTF. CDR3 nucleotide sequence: TGTGCCAGCAGCCTGTCCAGGGCAGATGGCTACACCTTC.

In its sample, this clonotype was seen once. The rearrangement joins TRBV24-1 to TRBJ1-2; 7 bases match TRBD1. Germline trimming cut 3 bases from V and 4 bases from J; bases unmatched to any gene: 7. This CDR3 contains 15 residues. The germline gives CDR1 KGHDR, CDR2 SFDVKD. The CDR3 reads CATSDPGQALYGYTF. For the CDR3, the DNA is TGTGCCACCAGTGATCCCGGACAGGCTCTCTATGGCTACACCTTC.

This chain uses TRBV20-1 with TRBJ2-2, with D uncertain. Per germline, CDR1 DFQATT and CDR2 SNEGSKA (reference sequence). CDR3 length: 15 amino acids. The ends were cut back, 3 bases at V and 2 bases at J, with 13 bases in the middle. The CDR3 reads CSASGPPANTGELFF. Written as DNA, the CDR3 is TGCAGTGCTAGTGGCCCACCGGCAAACACCGGGGAGCTGTTTTTT.

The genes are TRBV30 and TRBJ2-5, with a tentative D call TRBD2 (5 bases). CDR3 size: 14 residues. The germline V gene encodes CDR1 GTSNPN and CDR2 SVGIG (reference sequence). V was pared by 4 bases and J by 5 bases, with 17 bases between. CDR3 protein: CAWTQGQRGETQYF. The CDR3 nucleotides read TGTGCCTGGACCCAAGGGCAACGGGGTGAGACCCAGTACTTC.

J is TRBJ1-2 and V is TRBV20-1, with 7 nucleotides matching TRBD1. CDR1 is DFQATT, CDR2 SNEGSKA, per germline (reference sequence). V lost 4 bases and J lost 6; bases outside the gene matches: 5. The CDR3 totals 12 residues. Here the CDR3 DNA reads TGCAGTGCTACGGGGGACAGCCATGGCTACACCTTC. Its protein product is CSATGDSHGYTF.

The CDR3 sequence is CASSIVRGGPPTYEQYF. In DNA form, the CDR3 reads TGTGCCAGTAGTATCGTGCGGGGGGGACCCCCTACCTACGAGCAGTACTTC. This chain joins TRBV19 and TRBJ2-7; 9 bases match TRBD2. The CDR3 runs to 17 residues. The germline V gene encodes CDR1 LNHDA and CDR2 SQIVND (reference sequence). V gave up 3 bases and J gave up 2 bases; unmatched junction bases: 11.

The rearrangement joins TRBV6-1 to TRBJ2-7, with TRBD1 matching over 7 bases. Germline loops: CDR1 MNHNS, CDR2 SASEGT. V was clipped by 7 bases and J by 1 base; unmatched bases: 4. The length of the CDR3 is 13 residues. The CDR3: CASTKQGSYEQYF. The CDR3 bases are TGTGCCAGCACCAAACAGGGGTCCTACGAGCAGTACTTC.